This TCR beta chain stems from a study of blood T cell repertoires in COVID-19. Study details: Acute-phase and convalescent COVID-19 samples originated in the United States, Italy and Spain. PBMCs, B-cell-depleted T cells, or T cells provided the cDNA or gDNA that made up the material.

The V and J ends lost 6 bases and 6 bases respectively, with 17 bases between them. Germline values: CDR1 SEHNR, CDR2 FQNEAQ (reference sequence). The CDR3 runs to 14 residues. The count of this clone is one. As originally analysed: Amplification of reference gene primers was used by the study to estimate nucleated cell counts. Using immunoSEQ multiplex PCR, the repertoire was profiled, and TCRdb retains in-frame clones only, with some absent. The V and J calls and the clone size are those of that table, but D and trimming were determined from the DNA. The table lists approximately 240,000 clones, about 80% of them singletons.

The J gene is TRBJ2-5, the V gene TRBV7-9, with D possibly being TRBD1 (6 bases). This sequence originates from a woman of 80 years or more with active or convalescent COVID-19. Material: peripheral blood. The CDR3 DNA follows: TGTGCCAGCAGAAATGGACAGTCCCTAAAGACCCAGTACTTC. It codes for CASRNGQSLKTQYF.